These 22 T cell receptor beta chains were sequenced from one sample in a study of regulatory T cells in long-lasting Graves disease. HTBI primers from iRepertoire and Arm-PCR of CDR3 regions yielded the TCR beta libraries. TCRdb ran MiXCR on the multiplex PCR reads and lists one entry per CDR3 protein. Counted here are a few hundred thousand distinct CDR3 sequences, about 10% occurring once; the ten biggest clones make up approximately 17%. Time point indicated: newly diagnosed GD, antithyroid drugs for less than 3 months. The TCR library used RNA extracted from PBMCs. This same sample was also taken into another study, of T cells in Graves' hyperthyroidism and ophthalmopathy.

This specimen was peripheral blood mononuclear cells (PBMCs), taken at new diagnosis, from a patient treated with antithyroid drugs. Receptors were obtained from a woman younger than 30 with Graves disease.

The chain is built from TRBV24-1 and TRBJ2-1; D is uncertain. Trimming stripped 5 bases from V and 9 bases from J, with 10 bases between. Germline lookup yields CDR1 KGHDR and CDR2 SFDVKD. This CDR3 contains 12 residues. CDR3 DNA: TGTGCCACCAGTGTAGCCTCAGGTGAGCAGTTCTTC. Translated, it gives CATSVASGEQFF.

The V call is TRBV4-3, the J call TRBJ1-2; D is ambiguous. Germline assignment: CDR1 LGHNA and CDR2 YSLEER. This CDR3 has 14 amino acids. The ends were cut back, 2 bases at V and 3 bases at J, with 10 bases in the middle. The chain's CDR3 is CASSQSGMDYGYTF. CDR3 DNA: TGCGCCAGCAGCCAATCTGGGATGGACTATGGCTACACCTTC.

This clonotype appeared many times. The V and J genes are TRBV15 and TRBJ2-1; 7 bases match TRBD2. CDR3 length: 17 amino acids. Germline V gives CDR1 LNHNV, CDR2 YYDKDF (reference sequence). J was trimmed by 9 bases and V by 3 bases; bases with no gene match: 17. The CDR3 nucleotides are TGTGCCACCAGCAGCCGGTGGGCGGGAGATTGGGTGGGTGAGCAGTTCTTC. Translating gives CATSSRWAGDWVGEQFF.

The gene calls are TRBV7-2 and TRBJ2-5; the D gene is possibly TRBD2 (5 bases). Germline V lookup: CDR1 SGHTA, CDR2 FQGNSA. Trimming cost V 4 bases and J 5 bases, with 14 bases left between them. This CDR3 spans 14 amino acids. This CDR3 is CASSSDQPGETQYF. CDR3 nucleotide sequence: TGTGCCAGCAGCTCGGACCAGCCGGGGGAGACCCAGTACTTC.

This clonotype was found a few times. This is likely a read error, given that the CDR3 carries no conserved phenylalanine or tryptophan at its end. It is unclear where the CDR3 begins or ends on the DNA, so no DNA is shown, and the CDR3 is as TCRdb lists it. The J gene is TRBJ2-4, the V gene TRBV5-6. The CDR3 is 12 amino acids long, termini counted. The germline V gene encodes CDR1 SGHDT and CDR2 YYEEEE. The CDR3: CASSLGQLGPSV.

This clonotype has ten or more counts. The rearrangement uses TRBV3-1 and TRBJ1-1; TRBD1 is a possible D gene (6 bases). Trimming cost V 4 bases and J 4 bases, with 13 bases left between them. This CDR3 spans 14 amino acids. Germline lookup yields CDR1 LGHDT and CDR2 YNNKEL (reference sequence). The chain's CDR3 is CASSPRGGSTEAFF. CDR3 DNA: TGTGCCAGCAGCCCCAGGGGAGGTAGCACTGAAGCTTTCTTT.

This clonotype showed up many times. The rearrangement links TRBV10-3 to TRBJ2-3, with 10 bases fitting TRBD1. Germline V gene data show CDR1 as ENHRY and CDR2 as SYGVKD. J was trimmed by 2 bases and V by 3 bases; bases with no gene match: 5. This CDR3 comprises 16 residues. DNA for the CDR3: TGTGCCATCAGTGACGGGACAGGGGCCATCACAGATACGCAGTATTTT. Residues: CAISDGTGAITDTQYF.

This clonotype showed up many times. The CDR3, as DNA: TGTGCCATCAGTGAGTGGGACAGAGAGTACGAGCAGTACTTC. Amino acids: CAISEWDREYEQYF. This chain connects TRBV10-3 to TRBJ2-7, with TRBD1 matching over 7 bases. V lost 1 base, J lost 4 bases, and 4 bases stayed unmatched. The germline V gene has CDR1 ENHRY and CDR2 SYGVKD. The CDR3 is made up of 14 amino acids.

The chain couples TRBV27 to TRBJ2-7, with a weak D call TRBD2 (5 bases). There are 18 residues in the CDR3. Germline V gene lookup returns CDR1 MNHEY and CDR2 SMNVEV (reference sequence). V was clipped by 5 bases and J by 0 bases, with 23 bases between them. The CDR3 nucleotides are TGTGCCAGCAGTCCGATCCCGCGGGCTACGACCCTCTCCTACGAGCAGTACTTC. As protein: CASSPIPRATTLSYEQYF.

The chain carries TRBV6-1 and TRBJ2-2, with D perhaps matching TRBD2 (5 bases). Germline CDR1 is MNHNS and CDR2 is SASEGT. The length of the CDR3 is 13 residues. V lost 5 bases to trimming and J lost 13 bases, with 17 bases between them. The CDR3 DNA reads TGTGCCAGCAGTACTAAACCGACCGCGGGGCTGTTTTTT. It translates to CASSTKPTAGLFF.

The chain joins TRBV5-1 to TRBJ1-1, with a possible D match to TRBD1 (5 bases). V was cut by 0 bases and J by 1 base, with 16 bases left in between. The CDR3 is 17 residues long. Germline CDR1 SGHRS, CDR2 YFSETQ. In DNA form, the CDR3 reads TGCGCCAGCAGCTTGGACGGACCGTATGGGGGGAACACTGAAGCTTTCTTT. Residues: CASSLDGPYGGNTEAFF.

The chain combines TRBV4-2 with TRBJ2-2, with D possibly being TRBD1 (5 bases). V gave up 2 bases and J gave up 3 bases, with 10 bases separating them. The CDR3 is 15 residues long. Germline V gene data show CDR1 as LGHNA and CDR2 as YNFKEQ. The chain's CDR3 is CASSQLGDDTGELFF. The CDR3 bases are TGTGCCAGCAGCCAATTAGGGGATGACACCGGGGAGCTGTTTTTT.

This clonotype was observed many times. V is TRBV6-5 and J is TRBJ2-1; TRBD1 might be the D (5 bases). Germline CDR1 reads MNHEY; CDR2 reads SVGAGI. Trimming took off 0 bases at V and 8 bases at J, with 5 bases between the two ends. CDR3 length: 12 residues. CDR3 sequence reads: CASSYSGDEQFF. The CDR3 bases are TGTGCCAGCAGTTACTCAGGGGATGAGCAGTTCTTC.

On this clonotype itself: This sequence may be a read error, since a much larger clone differs from it by one base. The chain joins TRBV2 to TRBJ2-3, with D unresolved. From germline, CDR1 is SNHLY and CDR2 FYNNEI. With 7 bases removed from V and 0 bases from J, the gap between germline ends came to 8 bases. The CDR3 contains 13 residues. The CDR3 here is CASTVISTDTQYF. The DNA of the CDR3 is TGTGCCAGCACTGTGATAAGCACAGATACGCAGTATTTT.

This clonotype was seen ten or more times. The chain combines TRBV19 with TRBJ1-1, with TRBD1 identical over 7 bases. The V gene end was trimmed by 5 bases and the J gene end by 0 bases; junction bases not matched to a gene: 6. CDR1 and CDR2 (germline): LNHDA, SQIVND (reference sequence). The CDR3 is made up of 15 amino acids. CDR3 region: CASSLAQGMNTEAFF. CDR3 coding DNA: TGTGCCAGTAGTCTCGCACAGGGGATGAACACTGAAGCTTTCTTT.

This sequence joins TRBV20-1 and TRBJ1-6, with D possibly TRBD1 on 5 matching bases. V was shortened by 5 bases and J by 5 bases, with 22 bases between the two germline ends. CDR1 is DFQATT and CDR2 is SNEGSKA in the germline V gene (reference sequence). The CDR3 runs to 17 residues. CDR3 loop: CSAQIPWLTVNNSPLHF. In DNA form, the CDR3 reads TGCAGTGCTCAGATACCCTGGCTGACAGTCAATAATTCACCCCTCCACTTT.

There are many counts of this clonotype. V is TRBV20-1 and J is TRBJ2-7; 10 bases line up with TRBD1. Trimming took 6 bases from V and 6 from J; bases not matched to a gene: 5. CDR3 length equals 12 residues. In germline, CDR1 is DFQATT, CDR2 SNEGSKA (reference sequence). The CDR3 sequence is CSARTGGGEQYV. DNA of the CDR3: TGCAGTGCCCGGACAGGGGGAGGCGAGCAGTACGTC.

The chain couples TRBV19 to TRBJ1-3; 7 bases map to TRBD1. This CDR3 is built from 13 residues. The J segment lost 3 bases and the V segment lost 7 bases, leaving 3 bases of the junction unmatched. In germline, CDR1 is LNHDA, CDR2 SQIVND (reference sequence). CDR3 protein: CASTGTDGNTIYF. The CDR3, as DNA: TGTGCCAGTACGGGGACAGATGGAAACACCATATATTTT. The whole variable domain, remainder taken from reference TRBV19 and TRBJ1-3, is DGGITQSPKYLFRKEGQNVTLSCEQNLNHDAMYWYRQDPGQGLRLIYYSQIVNDFQKGDIAEGYSVSREKKESFPLTVTSAQKNPTAFYLCASTGTDGNTIYFGEGSWLTVV.

In its sample, this clonotype was seen many times. The chain uses TRBV4-1 and TRBJ1-4; D remains unclear. V lost 0 bases and J 8 bases, leaving 13 bases between the germline ends. Per the germline V gene, CDR1 is MGHRA and CDR2 is YSYEKL. The CDR3 has 15 residues. The CDR3 reads CASSQDPGRREKLFF. CDR3 nucleotide sequence: TGCGCCAGCAGCCAAGACCCGGGGAGGAGAGAAAAACTGTTTTTT.

This clonotype came up a few times. The J gene is TRBJ1-5, the V gene TRBV7-9; D unresolved. The V end was cut by 1 base, the J end by 6 bases, with 7 bases between. This CDR3 has 13 amino acids. CDR1 is SEHNR and CDR2 is FQNEAQ in the germline V gene (reference sequence). The CDR3 spells CASSLGGVQPQHF. The CDR3 nucleotides read TGTGCCAGCAGCTTAGGGGGTGTTCAGCCCCAGCATTTT.

This clonotype appeared many times. V and J are TRBV20-1 and TRBJ2-3, with D maybe TRBD2 (6 bases). The V gene lost 1 base and the J gene lost 3 bases, with 17 bases spanning the gap. Germline V gene lookup returns CDR1 DFQATT and CDR2 SNEGSKA (reference sequence). The CDR3 runs 16 residues. The CDR3 sequence: CSARVANGSKTDTQYF. The CDR3, as DNA: TGCAGTGCTAGAGTAGCTAACGGGAGTAAAACAGATACGCAGTATTTT.

This clonotype was observed at least ten times. The chain combines TRBV7-8 with TRBJ1-2; D ambiguous. Trimming shortened V by 7 bases and J by 5 bases, and 14 bases separated the two germline ends. The CDR3 is made up of 13 amino acids. Looked up from germline, CDR1 is SGHVS and CDR2 is FQNEAQ. CDR3 loop: CASTRYSGYGYTF. Written as DNA, the CDR3 is TGTGCCAGCACTAGATACTCGGGGTATGGCTACACCTTC.